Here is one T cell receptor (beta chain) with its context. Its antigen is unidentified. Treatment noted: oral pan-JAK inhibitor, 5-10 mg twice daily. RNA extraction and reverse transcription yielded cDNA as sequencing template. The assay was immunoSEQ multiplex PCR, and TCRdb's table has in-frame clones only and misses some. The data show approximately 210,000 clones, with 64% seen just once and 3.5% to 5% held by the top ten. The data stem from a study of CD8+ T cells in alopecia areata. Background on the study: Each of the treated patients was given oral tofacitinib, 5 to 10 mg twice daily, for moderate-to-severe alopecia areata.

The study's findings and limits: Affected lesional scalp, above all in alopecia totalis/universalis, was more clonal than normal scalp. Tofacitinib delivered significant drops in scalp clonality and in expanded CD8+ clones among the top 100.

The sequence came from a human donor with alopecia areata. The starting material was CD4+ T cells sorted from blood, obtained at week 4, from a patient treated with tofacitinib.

The CDR3 DNA reads as TGTGCCAGCTCACCACCGGGGGCTAGCGGTTGGACGAATGAGCAGTTCTTC. It yields the protein CASSPPGASGWTNEQFF. J is TRBJ2-1 and V is TRBV18, with D perhaps matching TRBD2 (7 bases). The CDR3 extends over 17 amino acids. Trimming took off 0 bases at V and 7 bases at J, with 19 bases between the two ends. CDR1 KGHSH and CDR2 LQKENI come from the germline V gene.